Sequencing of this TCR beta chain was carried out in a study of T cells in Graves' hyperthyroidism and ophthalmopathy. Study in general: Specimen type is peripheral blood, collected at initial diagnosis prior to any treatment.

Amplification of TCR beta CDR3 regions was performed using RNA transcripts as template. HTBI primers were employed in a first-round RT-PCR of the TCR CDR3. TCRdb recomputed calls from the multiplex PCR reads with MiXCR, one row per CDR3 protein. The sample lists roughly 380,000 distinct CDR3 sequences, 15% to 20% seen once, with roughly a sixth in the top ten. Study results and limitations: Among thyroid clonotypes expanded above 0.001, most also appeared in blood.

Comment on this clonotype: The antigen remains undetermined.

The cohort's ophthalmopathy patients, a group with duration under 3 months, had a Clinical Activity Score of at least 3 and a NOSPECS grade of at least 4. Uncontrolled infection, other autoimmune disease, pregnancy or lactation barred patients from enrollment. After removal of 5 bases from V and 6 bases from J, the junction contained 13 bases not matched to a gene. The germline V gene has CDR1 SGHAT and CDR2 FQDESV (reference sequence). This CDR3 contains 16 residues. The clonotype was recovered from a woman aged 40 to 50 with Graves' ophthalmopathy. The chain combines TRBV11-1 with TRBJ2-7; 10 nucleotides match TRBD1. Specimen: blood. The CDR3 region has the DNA TGTGCCAGCAGCCTATCCGGGACAGGGGTTTCCCTCGAGCAGTACTTC. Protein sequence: CASSLSGTGVSLEQYF.